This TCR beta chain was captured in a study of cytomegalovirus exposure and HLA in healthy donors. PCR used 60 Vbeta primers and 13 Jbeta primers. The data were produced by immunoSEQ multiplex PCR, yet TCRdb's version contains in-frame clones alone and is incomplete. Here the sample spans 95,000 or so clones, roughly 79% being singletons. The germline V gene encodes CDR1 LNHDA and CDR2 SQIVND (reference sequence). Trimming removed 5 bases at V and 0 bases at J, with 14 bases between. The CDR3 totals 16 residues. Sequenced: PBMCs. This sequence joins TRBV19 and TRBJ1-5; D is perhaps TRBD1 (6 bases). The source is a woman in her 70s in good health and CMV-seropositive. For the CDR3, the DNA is TGTGCCAGTAGTGCTTCAGGGGTCCTTAGCAATCAGCCCCAGCATTTT. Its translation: CASSASGVLSNQPQHF.